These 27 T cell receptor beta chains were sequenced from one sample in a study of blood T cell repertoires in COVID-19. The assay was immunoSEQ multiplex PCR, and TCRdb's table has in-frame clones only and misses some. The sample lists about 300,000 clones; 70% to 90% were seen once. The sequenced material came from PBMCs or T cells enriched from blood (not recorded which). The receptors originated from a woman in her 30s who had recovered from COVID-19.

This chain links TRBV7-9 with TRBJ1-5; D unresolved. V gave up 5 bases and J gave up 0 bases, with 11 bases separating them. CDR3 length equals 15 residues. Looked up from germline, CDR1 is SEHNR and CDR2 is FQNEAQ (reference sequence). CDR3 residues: CASSRLGDSNQPQHF. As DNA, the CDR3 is TGTGCCAGCAGCCGCCTCGGGGATAGCAATCAGCCCCAGCATTTT.

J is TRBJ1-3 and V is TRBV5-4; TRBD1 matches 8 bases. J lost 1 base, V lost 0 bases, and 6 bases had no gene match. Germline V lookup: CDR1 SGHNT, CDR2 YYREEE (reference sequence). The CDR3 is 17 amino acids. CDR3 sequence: CASSLAAGGVSGNTIYF. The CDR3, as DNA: TGTGCCAGCAGCTTGGCTGCAGGGGGCGTTTCTGGAAACACCATATATTTT.

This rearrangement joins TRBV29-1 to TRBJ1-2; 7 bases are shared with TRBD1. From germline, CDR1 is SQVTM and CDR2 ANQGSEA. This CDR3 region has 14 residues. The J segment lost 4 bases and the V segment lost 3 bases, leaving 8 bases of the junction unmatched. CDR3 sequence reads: CSVEWDRGAYGYTF. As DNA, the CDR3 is TGCAGCGTTGAGTGGGACAGAGGAGCCTATGGCTACACCTTC.

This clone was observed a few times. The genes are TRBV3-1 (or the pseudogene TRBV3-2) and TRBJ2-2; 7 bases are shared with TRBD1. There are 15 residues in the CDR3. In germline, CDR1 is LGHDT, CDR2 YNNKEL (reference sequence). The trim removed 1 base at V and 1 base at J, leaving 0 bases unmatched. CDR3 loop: CASSQGTGNTGELFF. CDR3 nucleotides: TGTGCCAGCAGCCAAGGGACAGGGAACACCGGGGAGCTGTTTTTT.

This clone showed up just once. The CDR3 DNA reads as TGTGCCAGCAGTTATGGCCAGCAAGAGACCCAGTACTTC. This translates into CASSYGQQETQYF. V gene TRBV6-5 combines with J gene TRBJ2-5; D gene ambiguous. Per the germline V gene, CDR1 is MNHEY and CDR2 is SVGAGI. CDR3 length equals 13 residues. V was clipped by 3 bases and J by 2 bases, with 7 bases between them.

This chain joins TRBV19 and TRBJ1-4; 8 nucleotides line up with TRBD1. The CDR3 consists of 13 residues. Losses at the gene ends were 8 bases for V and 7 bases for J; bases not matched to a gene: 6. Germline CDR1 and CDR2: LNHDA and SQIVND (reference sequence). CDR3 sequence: CASSQGAREKLFF. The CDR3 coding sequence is TGTGCCAGTTCCCAGGGGGCGCGTGAAAAACTGTTTTTT.

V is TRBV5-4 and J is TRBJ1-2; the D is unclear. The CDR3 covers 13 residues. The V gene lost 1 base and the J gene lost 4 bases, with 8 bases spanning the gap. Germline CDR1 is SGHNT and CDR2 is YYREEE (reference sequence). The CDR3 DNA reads TGTGCCAGCAGCTTGCCAGACTCCTATGGCTACACCTTC. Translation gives CASSLPDSYGYTF.

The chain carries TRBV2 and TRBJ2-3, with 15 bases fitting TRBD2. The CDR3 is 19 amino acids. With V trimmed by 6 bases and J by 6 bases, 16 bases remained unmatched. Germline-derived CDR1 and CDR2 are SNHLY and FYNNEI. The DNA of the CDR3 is TGTGCCAGCAGCCACCCTCCGGGACTAGCGGGGGGTTTGTATGATACGCAGTATTTT. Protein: CASSHPPGLAGGLYDTQYF.

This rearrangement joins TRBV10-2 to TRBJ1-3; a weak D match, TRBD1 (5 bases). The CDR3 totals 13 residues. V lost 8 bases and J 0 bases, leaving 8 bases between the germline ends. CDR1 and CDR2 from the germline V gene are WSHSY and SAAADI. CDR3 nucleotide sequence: TGCGCCAGCGGGGCAAGCTCTGGAAACACCATATATTTT. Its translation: CASGASSGNTIYF.

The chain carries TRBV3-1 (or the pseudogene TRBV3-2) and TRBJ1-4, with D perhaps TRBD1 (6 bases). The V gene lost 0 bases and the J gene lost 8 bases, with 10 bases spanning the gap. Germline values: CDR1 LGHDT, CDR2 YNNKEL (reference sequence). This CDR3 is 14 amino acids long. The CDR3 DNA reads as TGTGCCAGCAGCCAAGACGCAGGGGACGAAAAACTGTTTTTT. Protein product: CASSQDAGDEKLFF.

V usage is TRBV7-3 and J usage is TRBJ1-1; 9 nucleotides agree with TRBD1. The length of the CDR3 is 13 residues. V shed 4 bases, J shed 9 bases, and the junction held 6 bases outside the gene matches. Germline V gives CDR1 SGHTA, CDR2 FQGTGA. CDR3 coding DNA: TGTGCCAGCAGCTCCCCGGGACAGGGAAAAGCTTTCTTT. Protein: CASSSPGQGKAFF.

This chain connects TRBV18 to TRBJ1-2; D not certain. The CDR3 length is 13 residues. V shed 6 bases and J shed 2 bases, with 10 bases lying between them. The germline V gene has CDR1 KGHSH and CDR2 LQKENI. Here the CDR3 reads CASSAGTNYGYTF. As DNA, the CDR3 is TGTGCCAGCTCCGCGGGCACAAACTATGGCTACACCTTC.

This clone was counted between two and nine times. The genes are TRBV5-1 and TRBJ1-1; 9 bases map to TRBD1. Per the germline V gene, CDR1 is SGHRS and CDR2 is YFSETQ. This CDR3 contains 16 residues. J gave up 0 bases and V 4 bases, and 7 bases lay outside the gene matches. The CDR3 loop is CASSLGTGIMNTEAFF. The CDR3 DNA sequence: TGCGCCAGCAGCCTAGGGACAGGGATTATGAACACTGAAGCTTTCTTT.

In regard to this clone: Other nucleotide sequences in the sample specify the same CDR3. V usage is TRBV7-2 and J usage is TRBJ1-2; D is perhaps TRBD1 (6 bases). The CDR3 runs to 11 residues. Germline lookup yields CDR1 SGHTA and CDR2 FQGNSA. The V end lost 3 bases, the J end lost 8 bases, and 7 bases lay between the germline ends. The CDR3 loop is CASSLTGGYTF. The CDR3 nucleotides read TGTGCCAGCAGCTTGACAGGCGGCTACACCTTC.

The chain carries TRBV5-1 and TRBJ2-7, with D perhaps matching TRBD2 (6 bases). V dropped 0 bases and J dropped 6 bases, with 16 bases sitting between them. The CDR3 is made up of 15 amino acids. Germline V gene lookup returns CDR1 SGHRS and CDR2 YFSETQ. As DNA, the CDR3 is TGCGCCAGCAGCTTGGATGGGGCGGGGTGGACCGAGCAGTACTTC. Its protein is CASSLDGAGWTEQYF.

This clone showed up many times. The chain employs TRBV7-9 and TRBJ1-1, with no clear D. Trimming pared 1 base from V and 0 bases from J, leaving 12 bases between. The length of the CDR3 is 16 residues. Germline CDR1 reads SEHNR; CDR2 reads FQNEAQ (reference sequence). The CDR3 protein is CASSLVPDKMNTEAFF. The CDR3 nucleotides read TGTGCCAGCAGCTTAGTGCCAGATAAAATGAACACTGAAGCTTTCTTT.

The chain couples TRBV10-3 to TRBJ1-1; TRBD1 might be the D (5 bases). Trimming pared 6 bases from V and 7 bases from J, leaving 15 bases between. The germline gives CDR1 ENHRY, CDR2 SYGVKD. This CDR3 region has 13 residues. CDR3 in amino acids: CAIRGGGVDEAFF. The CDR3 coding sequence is TGTGCCATCAGGGGCGGAGGGGTCGATGAAGCTTTCTTT.

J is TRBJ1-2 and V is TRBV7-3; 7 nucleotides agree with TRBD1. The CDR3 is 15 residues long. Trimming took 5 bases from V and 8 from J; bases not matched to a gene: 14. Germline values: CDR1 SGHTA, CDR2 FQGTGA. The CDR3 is CASSRDRGQGEGYTF. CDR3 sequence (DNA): TGTGCCAGCAGCCGGGACAGAGGGCAGGGAGAGGGCTACACCTTC.

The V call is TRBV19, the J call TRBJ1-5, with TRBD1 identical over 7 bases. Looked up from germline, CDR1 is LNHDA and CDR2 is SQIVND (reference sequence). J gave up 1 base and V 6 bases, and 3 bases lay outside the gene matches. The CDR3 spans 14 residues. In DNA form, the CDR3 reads TGTGCCAGTAGCACAGGGGTAAGCAATCAGCCCCAGCATTTT. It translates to CASSTGVSNQPQHF.

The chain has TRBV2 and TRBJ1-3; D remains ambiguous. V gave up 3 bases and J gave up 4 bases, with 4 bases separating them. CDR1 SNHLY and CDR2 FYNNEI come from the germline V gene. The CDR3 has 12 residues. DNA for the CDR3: TGTGCCAGCAGTGAGGGCGGAAACACCATATATTTT. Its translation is CASSEGGNTIYF.

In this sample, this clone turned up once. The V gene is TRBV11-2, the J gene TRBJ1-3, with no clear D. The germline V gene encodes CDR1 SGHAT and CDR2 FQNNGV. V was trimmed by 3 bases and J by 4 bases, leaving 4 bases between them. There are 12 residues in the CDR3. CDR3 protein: CASSLQGNTIYF. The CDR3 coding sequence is TGTGCCAGCAGCTTGCAGGGAAACACCATATATTTT.

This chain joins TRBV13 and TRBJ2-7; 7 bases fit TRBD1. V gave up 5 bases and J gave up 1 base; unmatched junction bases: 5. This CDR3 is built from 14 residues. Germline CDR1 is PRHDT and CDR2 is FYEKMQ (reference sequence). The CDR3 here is CASSPRQGSYEQYF. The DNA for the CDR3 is TGTGCCAGCAGCCCACGACAGGGATCCTACGAGCAGTACTTC.

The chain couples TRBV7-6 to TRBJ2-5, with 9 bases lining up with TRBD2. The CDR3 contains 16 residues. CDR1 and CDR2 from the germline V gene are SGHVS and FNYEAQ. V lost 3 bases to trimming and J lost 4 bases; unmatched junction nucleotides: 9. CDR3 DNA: TGTGCCAGCAGCTTCCACCTTGGAGCGGGGGGAGAGACCCAGTACTTC. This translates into CASSFHLGAGGETQYF.

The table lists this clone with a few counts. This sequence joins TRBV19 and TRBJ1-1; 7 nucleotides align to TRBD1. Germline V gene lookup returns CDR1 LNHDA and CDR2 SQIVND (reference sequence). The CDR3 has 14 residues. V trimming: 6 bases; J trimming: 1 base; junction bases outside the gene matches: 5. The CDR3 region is CASSLGQTNTEAFF. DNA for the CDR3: TGTGCCAGTAGCCTGGGACAGACGAACACTGAAGCTTTCTTT.

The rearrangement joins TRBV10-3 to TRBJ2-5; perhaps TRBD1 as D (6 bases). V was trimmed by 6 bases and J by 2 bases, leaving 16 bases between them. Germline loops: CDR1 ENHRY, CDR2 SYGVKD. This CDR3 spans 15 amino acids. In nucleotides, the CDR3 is TGTGCCATCAGCCCGTCCCGGGACATACAAGAGACCCAGTACTTC. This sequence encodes CAISPSRDIQETQYF.

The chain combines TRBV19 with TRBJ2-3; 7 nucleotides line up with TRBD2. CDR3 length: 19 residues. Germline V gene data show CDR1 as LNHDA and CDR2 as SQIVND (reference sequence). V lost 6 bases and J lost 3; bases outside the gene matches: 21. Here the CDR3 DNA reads TGTGCCAGTAGGGGATCTATTGGCGGGGGAGCGTTAAATACAGATACGCAGTATTTT. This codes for CASRGSIGGGALNTDTQYF.

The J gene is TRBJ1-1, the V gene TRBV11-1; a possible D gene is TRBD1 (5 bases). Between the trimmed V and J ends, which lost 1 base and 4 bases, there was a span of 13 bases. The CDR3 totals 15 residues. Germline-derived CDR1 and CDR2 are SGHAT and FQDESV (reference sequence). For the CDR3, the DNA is TGTGCCAGCAGCTTAGTAGCAGGGTTCACCACTGAAGCTTTCTTT. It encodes CASSLVAGFTTEAFF.